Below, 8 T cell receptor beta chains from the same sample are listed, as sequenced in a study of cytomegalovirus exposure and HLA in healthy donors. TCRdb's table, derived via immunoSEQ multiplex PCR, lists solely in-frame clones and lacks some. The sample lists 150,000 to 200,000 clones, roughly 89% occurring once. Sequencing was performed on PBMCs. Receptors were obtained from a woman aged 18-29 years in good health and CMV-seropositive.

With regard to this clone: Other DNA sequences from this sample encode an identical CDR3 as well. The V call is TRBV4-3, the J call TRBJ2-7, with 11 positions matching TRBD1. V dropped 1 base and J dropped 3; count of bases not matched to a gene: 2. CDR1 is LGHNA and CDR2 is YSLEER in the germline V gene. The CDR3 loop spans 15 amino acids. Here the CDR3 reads CASSQAGTGGYEQYF. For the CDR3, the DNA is TGCGCCAGCAGCCAAGCTGGGACAGGGGGCTACGAGCAGTACTTC.

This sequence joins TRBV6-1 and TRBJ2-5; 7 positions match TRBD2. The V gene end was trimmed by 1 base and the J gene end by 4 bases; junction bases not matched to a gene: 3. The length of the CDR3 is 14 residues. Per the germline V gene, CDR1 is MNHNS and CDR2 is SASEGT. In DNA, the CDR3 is TGTGCCAGCAGTGAAGATTCTAGCGGAGAGACCCAGTACTTC. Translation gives CASSEDSSGETQYF.

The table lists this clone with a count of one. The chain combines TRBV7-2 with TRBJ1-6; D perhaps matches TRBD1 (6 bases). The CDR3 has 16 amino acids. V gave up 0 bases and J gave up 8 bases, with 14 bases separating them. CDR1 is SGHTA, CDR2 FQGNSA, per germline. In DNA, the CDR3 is TGTGCCAGCAGCTTAGCGCCTGACAGGCGGTATTCACCCCTCCACTTT. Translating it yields CASSLAPDRRYSPLHF.

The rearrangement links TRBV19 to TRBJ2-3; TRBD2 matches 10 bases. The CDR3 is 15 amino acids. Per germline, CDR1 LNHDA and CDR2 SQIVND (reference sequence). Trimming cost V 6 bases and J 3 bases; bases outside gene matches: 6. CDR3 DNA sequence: TGTGCCAGTAGCGTCCAGCGGGGGGGAACAGATACGCAGTATTTT. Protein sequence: CASSVQRGGTDTQYF. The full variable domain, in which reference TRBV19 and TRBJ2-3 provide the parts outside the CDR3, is DGGITQSPKYLFRKEGQNVTLSCEQNLNHDAMYWYRQDPGQGLRLIYYSQIVNDFQKGDIAEGYSVSREKKESFPLTVTSAQKNPTAFYLCASSVQRGGTDTQYFGPGTRLTVL.

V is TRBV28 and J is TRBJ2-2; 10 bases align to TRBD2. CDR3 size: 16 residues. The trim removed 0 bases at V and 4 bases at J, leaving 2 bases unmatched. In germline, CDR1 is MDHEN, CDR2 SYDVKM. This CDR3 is CASSLWLAGVTGELFF. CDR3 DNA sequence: TGTGCCAGCAGTTTATGGCTAGCGGGAGTCACCGGGGAGCTGTTTTTT.

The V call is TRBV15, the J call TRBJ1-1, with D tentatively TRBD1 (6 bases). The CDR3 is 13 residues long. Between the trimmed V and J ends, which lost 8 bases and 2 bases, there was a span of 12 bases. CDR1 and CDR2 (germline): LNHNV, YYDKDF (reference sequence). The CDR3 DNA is TGTGCCACCGCTATGGGACATAACACTGAAGCTTTCTTT. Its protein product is CATAMGHNTEAFF. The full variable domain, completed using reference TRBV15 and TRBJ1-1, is DAMVIQNPRYQVTQFGKPVTLSCSQTLNHNVMYWYQQKSSQAPKLLFHYYDKDFNNEADTPDNFQSRRPNTSFCFLDIRSPGLGDTAMYLCATAMGHNTEAFFGQGTRLTVV.

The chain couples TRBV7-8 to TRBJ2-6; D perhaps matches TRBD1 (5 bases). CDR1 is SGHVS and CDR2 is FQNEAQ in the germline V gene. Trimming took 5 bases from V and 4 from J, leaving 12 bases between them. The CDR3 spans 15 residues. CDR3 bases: TGTGCCAGCAGCCCCTGGACATCGGGGGCCAACGTCCTGACTTTC. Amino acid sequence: CASSPWTSGANVLTF. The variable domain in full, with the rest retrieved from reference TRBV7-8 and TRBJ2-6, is GAGVSQSPRYKVAKRGQDVALRCDPISGHVSLFWYQQALGQGPEFLTYFQNEAQLDKSGLPSDRFFAERPEGSVSTLKIQRTQQEDSAVYLCASSPWTSGANVLTFGAGSRLTVL.

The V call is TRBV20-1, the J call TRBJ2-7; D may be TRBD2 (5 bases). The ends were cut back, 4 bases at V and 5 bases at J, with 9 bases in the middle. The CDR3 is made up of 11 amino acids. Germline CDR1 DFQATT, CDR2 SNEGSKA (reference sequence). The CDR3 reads CSAIRGNEQYF. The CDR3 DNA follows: TGCAGTGCTATCCGGGGTAACGAGCAGTACTTC.